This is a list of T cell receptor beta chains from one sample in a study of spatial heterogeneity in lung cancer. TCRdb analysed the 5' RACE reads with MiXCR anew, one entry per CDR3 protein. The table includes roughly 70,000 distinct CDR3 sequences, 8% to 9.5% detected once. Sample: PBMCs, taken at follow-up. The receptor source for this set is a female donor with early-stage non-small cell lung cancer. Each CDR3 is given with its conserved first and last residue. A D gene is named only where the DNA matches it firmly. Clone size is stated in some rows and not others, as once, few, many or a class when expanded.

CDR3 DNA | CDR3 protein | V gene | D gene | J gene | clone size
TGCAGCTCGGTCCTAGCAGAATACAATGAGCAGTTCTTC | CSSVLAEYNEQFF | TRBV29-1 | - | TRBJ2-1 | many
TGTGCCAGCAGCCCCACGAGGATGGGCCCGGGGGAGACCCAGTACTTC | CASSPTRMGPGETQYF | TRBV3-1 | - | TRBJ2-5 | many
TGTGCCAGCAGCCCCGGGAGCGTGGTGGAGACCCAGTACTTC | CASSPGSVVETQYF | TRBV11-1 | - | TRBJ2-5 | once
TGTGCCAGTACAGGGGGACTAGCACCCAATGAGCAGTTCTTC | CASTGGLAPNEQFF | TRBV19 | TRBD2 | TRBJ2-1 | many
TGTGCCACGGGGATCTATAGCAATCAGCCCCAGCATTTT | CATGIYSNQPQHF | TRBV10-3 | - | TRBJ1-5 | many
TGTGCCAGCAGCCCTCAGACAGGACAAGAGACCCAGTACTTC | CASSPQTGQETQYF | TRBV7-3 | - | TRBJ2-5 | many
TGCGCCAGCAGCTTGAGGGCGGGAGGGGCGAATGAGCAGTTCTTC | CASSLRAGGANEQFF | TRBV5-1 | TRBD2 | TRBJ2-1 | many
TGTGCCAGCAAGGAGTGGACTGAGCAGTTCTTC | CASKEWTEQFF | TRBV11-2 | - | TRBJ2-1 | many
TGTGCCAGCAGCTGGCCGTTGGTGGAAGAGACCCAGTACTTC | CASSWPLVEETQYF | TRBV7-9 | - | TRBJ2-5 | many
TGCAGTGCTTCCCCGGGTTCAAATCAGCCCCAGCATTTT | CSASPGSNQPQHF | TRBV20-1 | - | TRBJ1-5 | many
TGTGCCATCAGTGAGTCGGACGCGCAGTACTTC | CAISESDAQYF | TRBV10-3 | - | TRBJ2-5 | few
TGTGCCAGCAGCCGCACAGGGGGCTCTGGGGCCAACGTCCTGACTTTC | CASSRTGGSGANVLTF | TRBV7-3 | TRBD1 | TRBJ2-6 | many
TGTGCCAGCAGCTTAATGGGACAGGGGACAGATACGCAGTATTTT | CASSLMGQGTDTQYF | TRBV7-8 | TRBD1 | TRBJ2-3 | few
TGTGCCAGCAGCTCCAAGACTGCGTTCGAAGCTTTCTTT | CASSSKTAFEAFF | TRBV7-9 | - | TRBJ1-1 | -
TGCGCCAGCAGTTGGATCGATATGGGGAATGAGCAGTTCTTC | CASSWIDMGNEQFF | TRBV5-1 | - | TRBJ2-1 | many
TGCGCCAGCAGCCCTCCCGGGGGGGAGGCGGGTAATGAGCAGTTCTTC | CASSPPGGEAGNEQFF | TRBV5-1 | TRBD2 | TRBJ2-1 | many
TGCAGTGCTAGTGTTTACCAAGAGACCCAGTACTTC | CSASVYQETQYF | TRBV20-1 | - | TRBJ2-5 | many
TGTGCCAGCAGCTTACTAGCGGGAGGTTCCTACGAGCAGTACTTC | CASSLLAGGSYEQYF | TRBV5-6 | TRBD2 | TRBJ2-7 | many
TGTGCCAGCAGCACGGGACAGGGGGCTGTTGGCTACACCTTC | CASSTGQGAVGYTF | TRBV5-5 | TRBD1 | TRBJ1-2 | -
TGTGCCACCAGTGATACGAGACAGGCCCTCCCCGGGGAGCTGTTTTTT | CATSDTRQALPGELFF | TRBV24-1 | - | TRBJ2-2 | few
TGTGCCAGCAGCCCTGCAATGGGCTACGAGCAGTACTTC | CASSPAMGYEQYF | TRBV7-6 | - | TRBJ2-7 | many
TGCGCCAGCAGCGCCCCGGGACTCAGGTACGAGCAGTACTTC | CASSAPGLRYEQYF | TRBV5-1 | - | TRBJ2-7 | many
TGTGCCATCAGTGGCCCGCCGGGACTAGCGGCCCACGCGCAGTATTTT | CAISGPPGLAAHAQYF | TRBV10-3 | TRBD2 | TRBJ2-3 | many
TGTGCCAGCAGTCCCGACTCACTCTTCGGGGGTGAAGCTTTCTTT | CASSPDSLFGGEAFF | TRBV12-3/TRBV12-4 | - | TRBJ1-1 | many
TGTGCCACCAGTGATTGGAGGTCTGGGGCCAACGTCCTGACTTTC | CATSDWRSGANVLTF | TRBV24-1 | - | TRBJ2-6 | many
TGCGCCAGCAGTCCCGGGACAGCCTTAGGAACCCAGTACTTC | CASSPGTALGTQYF | TRBV10-1 | TRBD1 | TRBJ2-5 | many
TGTGCCAGCAGTTTATGGGCCGGGGCTGGGGCCAACGTCCTGACTTTC | CASSLWAGAGANVLTF | TRBV27 | - | TRBJ2-6 | many
TGCAGTGCTGGGCGCAACACTGAAGCTTTCTTT | CSAGRNTEAFF | TRBV20-1 | - | TRBJ1-1 | many
TGTGCCACCAGCAGTGACAGGAACACTGAAGCTTTCTTT | CATSSDRNTEAFF | TRBV15 | - | TRBJ1-1 | many
TGTGCCAGCATCATGGGCGGGCAACAAGAGACCCAGTACTTC | CASIMGGQQETQYF | TRBV28 | - | TRBJ2-5 | many
TGCGCCAGCAGCTTGGCTCCTAGCGGGAATGATGAGCAGTTCTTC | CASSLAPSGNDEQFF | TRBV5-1 | TRBD2 | TRBJ2-1 | -
TGCAGCGTTGCCGGGCGGCTGAACACTGAAGCTTTCTTT | CSVAGRLNTEAFF | TRBV29-1 | - | TRBJ1-1 | many
TGTGCCAGCAGCCCCCTCTCGGGACAGAACCTTTACAATGAGCAGTTCTTC | CASSPLSGQNLYNEQFF | TRBV11-1 | TRBD1 | TRBJ2-1 | many
TGCGCCAGCGTACGGGACCGAAGCTCTGGGGCCAACGTCCTGACTTTC | CASVRDRSSGANVLTF | TRBV5-1 | - | TRBJ2-6 | many
TGTGCCAGCTCACCGGAGGGAGGAAGCTACGAGCAGTACTTC | CASSPEGGSYEQYF | TRBV18 | - | TRBJ2-7 | many
TGTGCCTGGAGCCCGCTCGGACAGGCCTACAATGAGCAGTTCTTC | CAWSPLGQAYNEQFF | TRBV30 | TRBD1 | TRBJ2-1 | many
TGCGCCAGCAGCTTAGGGCAGTCGTCCGGGGAGCTGTTTTTT | CASSLGQSSGELFF | TRBV5-1 | - | TRBJ2-2 | many
TGTGCCAGCAGTCCCGACGGGACAGGGGAAGGAGAGACCCAGTACTTC | CASSPDGTGEGETQYF | TRBV6-7 | TRBD1 | TRBJ2-5 | many
TGTGCCAGCCGAGGAACTGGAAACACCATATATTTT | CASRGTGNTIYF | TRBV2 | - | TRBJ1-3 | many
TGTGCCAGCAGCTTGACTAGCGGAGATACGCAGTATTTT | CASSLTSGDTQYF | TRBV5-4 | TRBD2 | TRBJ2-3 | many
TGTGCCTGCTGGAGGGCCGGGACCTACAATGAGCAGTTCTTC | CACWRAGTYNEQFF | TRBV30 | - | TRBJ2-1 | many
TGTGCCAGCAGCGCTCTAGGAGGGAGGGGGACAGATACGCAGTATTTT | CASSALGGRGTDTQYF | TRBV9 | - | TRBJ2-3 | many
TGTGCCACCGGACAGGGAATCTACGAGCAGTACTTC | CATGQGIYEQYF | TRBV19 | TRBD1 | TRBJ2-7 | few
TGTGCCAGCAGTTTATTCGGGCTAGCGGCCCTTCAGTTCTTC | CASSLFGLAALQFF | TRBV12-3/TRBV12-4 | TRBD2 | TRBJ2-1 | many
TGCGCCAGCAGCCAGGACAGAGTCTACGAGCAGTACTTC | CASSQDRVYEQYF | TRBV5-1 | - | TRBJ2-7 | -
TGTGCCAGCTCACCCGGCGAGAATCAGCCCCAGCATTTT | CASSPGENQPQHF | TRBV18 | - | TRBJ1-5 | many
TGTGCCAGCAGCACTAGTTCGGGAGAGACCCAGTACTTC | CASSTSSGETQYF | TRBV11-2 | - | TRBJ2-5 | many
TGTGCCAGCAGTTACTTCACGATAGGTTCACCCCTCCACTTT | CASSYFTIGSPLHF | TRBV6-5 | - | TRBJ1-6 | many
TGTGCCAGCAGTCTTGGACTAGCGGGGTACAATGAGCAGTTCTTC | CASSLGLAGYNEQFF | TRBV7-2 | TRBD2 | TRBJ2-1 | many
TGTGCCAGCAGTGAACAAACGAACACCGGGGAGCTGTTTTTT | CASSEQTNTGELFF | TRBV6-1 | - | TRBJ2-2 | many
TGTGCCAGCAGTCGGGACACCCACACAGATACGCAGTATTTT | CASSRDTHTDTQYF | TRBV6-1 | - | TRBJ2-3 | many
TGCGCCAGCAGACCTCAAAGGGACACAGATACGCAGTATTTT | CASRPQRDTDTQYF | TRBV5-1 | - | TRBJ2-3 | -
TGTGCCAGCTCCCAAACTAGCGGAGGAGGGGAGACCCAGTACTTC | CASSQTSGGGETQYF | TRBV18 | TRBD2 | TRBJ2-5 | many
TGTGCCAGCTCACCACCGGGACAGGGGGCGTCTGAGCAGTTCTTC | CASSPPGQGASEQFF | TRBV18 | TRBD1 | TRBJ2-1 | few